The 23 T cell receptor beta chains reported below all come from one sample, sequenced in a study of T cell responses to AZD1222 COVID-19 vaccine. The table came from immunoSEQ multiplex PCR; TCRdb's copy has only in-frame clones and leaves some out. The sample comprises 55,000 to 90,000 clones, approximately 80% of which are singletons, and around 5% rests with the top ten. Specimen: peripheral blood, collected on day 0 of AZD1222 vaccination. The receptor source for this set is an adult in good health.

This clone came up once. This chain links TRBV10-2 with TRBJ1-3; perhaps TRBD1 as D (6 bases). V was cut by 5 bases and J by 4 bases, with 9 bases left in between. The CDR3 has 13 amino acids. CDR1 and CDR2 from the germline V gene are WSHSY and SAAADI. CDR3 sequence: CASSPGQGNTIYF. The CDR3 DNA reads as TGCGCCAGCAGTCCCGGACAGGGAAACACCATATATTTT.

The chain combines TRBV4-2 with TRBJ1-6; no reliable D call. Trimming removed 2 bases from V and 7 bases from J, with 9 bases in between. CDR1 is LGHNA, CDR2 YNFKEQ, per germline. The CDR3 sequence is 14 residues long. CDR3 in DNA: TGTGCCAGCAGCCAAATTCAGCAAAATTCACCCCTCCACTTT. It yields the protein CASSQIQQNSPLHF.

V and J are TRBV6-5 and TRBJ1-3; 7 positions agree with TRBD1. Germline-derived CDR1 and CDR2 are MNHEY and SVGAGI. The CDR3 contains 15 residues. Trimming removed 6 bases from V and 4 bases from J; junction bases left unmatched: 9. CDR3 nucleotides: TGTGCCAGCAGAAGACAGGGACAGTGGGGAAACACCATATATTTT. As protein: CASRRQGQWGNTIYF.

This chain uses TRBV19 with TRBJ1-2; TRBD1 matches 7 bases. Germline values: CDR1 LNHDA, CDR2 SQIVND (reference sequence). CDR3 length: 14 amino acids. The trim removed 5 bases at V and 1 base at J, leaving 4 bases unmatched. The CDR3 protein is CASSPRDSNYGYTF. The CDR3 nucleotides are TGTGCCAGTAGTCCACGGGACAGTAACTATGGCTACACCTTC.

V usage is TRBV6-5 and J usage is TRBJ1-1; D unresolved. Trimming removed 0 bases from V and 3 bases from J, with 2 bases in between. Germline CDR1 reads MNHEY; CDR2 reads SVGAGI. The CDR3 is 12 amino acids. The CDR3, as DNA: TGTGCCAGCAGTTACTCGGACACTGAAGCTTTCTTT. This encodes CASSYSDTEAFF.

The chain couples TRBV5-5 to TRBJ1-6; 9 bases are a match to TRBD1. The germline gives CDR1 SGHKS, CDR2 YYEKEE (reference sequence). V trimming: 4 bases; J trimming: 9 bases; junction bases outside the gene matches: 2. The CDR3 runs 13 residues. The CDR3 sequence: CASSRDRASPLHF. In nucleotides, the CDR3 is TGTGCCAGCAGCAGGGACAGGGCTTCACCCCTCCACTTT.

This chain links TRBV5-1 with TRBJ2-2, with TRBD1 matching over 10 bases. V shed 7 bases and J 8 bases; nucleotides not matched to a gene: 8. CDR1 and CDR2 from the germline V gene are SGHRS and YFSETQ. This CDR3 spans 14 amino acids. The CDR3 DNA is TGCGCCAGCGGGACAGGGGAAGTATCGGGGGAGCTGTTTTTT. This encodes CASGTGEVSGELFF.

This clone showed up just once. The rearrangement uses TRBV2 and TRBJ2-7; D gene uncertain. The CDR3 sequence is 12 residues long. The V and J ends lost 7 bases and 5 bases respectively, with 12 bases between them. From germline, CDR1 is SNHLY and CDR2 FYNNEI. The CDR3 spells CASTLRVDEQYF. In nucleotides, the CDR3 is TGTGCCAGCACTCTACGGGTGGACGAGCAGTACTTC.

This rearrangement joins TRBV7-9 to TRBJ2-2, with TRBD2 identical over 8 bases. Germline V gene lookup returns CDR1 SEHNR and CDR2 FQNEAQ (reference sequence). With 8 bases clipped from V and 2 bases from J, the junction kept 10 bases outside the gene matches. The CDR3 length is 16 residues. The CDR3 spells CASSTAGGKNTGELFF. DNA of the CDR3: TGTGCCAGCTCCACGGCGGGGGGCAAAAACACCGGGGAGCTGTTTTTT.

This clone has only a few counts. V is TRBV5-6 and J is TRBJ1-6, with 9 bases that match TRBD1. J gave up 0 bases and V 5 bases, and 6 bases lay outside the gene matches. The CDR3 runs 17 residues. CDR1 SGHDT and CDR2 YYEEEE come from the germline V gene. The CDR3 here is CASRTGGGYSYNSPLHF. The CDR3 nucleotides read TGTGCCAGCAGGACAGGGGGAGGTTACTCCTATAATTCACCCCTCCACTTT.

This rearrangement joins TRBV2 to TRBJ2-5; the D gene is possibly TRBD1 (6 bases). This CDR3 region has 14 residues. V lost 3 bases to trimming and J lost 5 bases, with 13 bases between them. Germline assignment: CDR1 SNHLY and CDR2 FYNNEI. CDR3 coding DNA: TGTGCCAGCAGTGATCGCAGGGGTGGGGAGACCCAGTACTTC. Translated, it gives CASSDRRGGETQYF.

The J gene is TRBJ1-2, the V gene TRBV5-5, with D possibly TRBD1 on 6 matching bases. This CDR3 is built from 14 residues. Trimming shortened V by 1 base and J by 5 bases, and 12 bases separated the two germline ends. Germline V gene lookup returns CDR1 SGHKS and CDR2 YYEKEE (reference sequence). For the CDR3, the DNA is TGTGCCAGCAGCTTGTCCCGGGGGCCTTATGGCTACACCTTC. Translating it yields CASSLSRGPYGYTF. The variable domain in full, completed from reference TRBV5-5 and TRBJ1-2, reads DAGVTQSPTHLIKTRGQQVTLRCSPISGHKSVSWYQQVLGQGPQFIFQYYEKEERGRGNFPDRFSARQFPNYSSELNVNALLLGDSALYLCASSLSRGPYGYTFGSGTRLTVV.

The rearrangement links TRBV6-2 or TRBV6-3 to TRBJ1-3, with D maybe TRBD1 (5 bases). The germline V and J ends were trimmed by 4 bases and 0 bases, with 7 bases remaining between them. CDR3 size: 14 residues. The germline V gene encodes CDR1 MNHEY and CDR2 SVGEGT. CDR3 region: CASSLTVSGNTIYF. The CDR3 coding sequence is TGTGCCAGCAGTTTGACAGTCTCTGGAAACACCATATATTTT.

The chain links TRBV27 to TRBJ1-2; D perhaps matches TRBD1 (5 bases). CDR1 and CDR2 (germline): MNHEY, SMNVEV (reference sequence). This CDR3 is built from 16 residues. V gave up 5 bases and J gave up 4 bases, with 20 bases separating them. The CDR3 DNA sequence: TGTGCCAGCAGTCCACTTATAAGGGGCTGGCGCTATGGCTACACCTTC. This codes for CASSPLIRGWRYGYTF.

This clone was detected only once. The genes are TRBV19 and TRBJ2-2, with D unclear. The ends were cut back, 7 bases at V and 4 bases at J, with 13 bases in the middle. The V gene's germline CDR1 is LNHDA and CDR2 SQIVND (reference sequence). The CDR3 extends over 14 amino acids. CDR3 protein: CASTLPGVTGELFF. The DNA for the CDR3 is TGTGCCAGTACCCTCCCTGGGGTCACCGGGGAGCTGTTTTTT.

The chain is built from TRBV12-3 or TRBV12-4 and TRBJ1-1, with no clear D. V lost 3 bases, J lost 3 bases, and 8 bases lay in between. The CDR3 has 13 residues. The CDR3 sequence is CASSFGEDTEAFF. The CDR3 nucleotides read TGTGCCAGCAGTTTCGGGGAGGACACTGAAGCTTTCTTT.

CDR3 loop: CASSPTDREGNEQFF. The CDR3 nucleotides read TGTGCCAGCAGTCCTACGGACAGGGAGGGCAATGAGCAGTTCTTC. The rearrangement uses TRBV6-6 and TRBJ2-1, with a possible D match to TRBD1 (8 bases). Trimming took 5 bases from V and 6 from J, leaving 17 bases between them. The germline V gene encodes CDR1 MNHNY and CDR2 SVGAGI (reference sequence). CDR3 length: 15 residues.

The CDR3 spells CATSRDSRATINYGYTF. CDR3 DNA: TGTGCCACCAGCAGAGACTCGAGGGCGACCATTAACTATGGCTACACCTTC. The chain carries TRBV15 and TRBJ1-2, with unresolved D. Germline values: CDR1 LNHNV, CDR2 YYDKDF (reference sequence). V was trimmed by 0 bases and J by 1 base, leaving 15 bases between them. The CDR3 runs to 17 residues.

This clone was detected a few times. The chain couples TRBV6-4 to TRBJ2-2; no clear D. The V gene's germline CDR1 is MRHNA and CDR2 SNTAGT. V gave up 5 bases and J gave up 1 base, with 5 bases separating them. This CDR3 comprises 13 residues. CDR3 DNA sequence: TGTGCCAGCAGTAACAGGAACACCGGGGAGCTGTTTTTT. The encoded protein is CASSNRNTGELFF.

The chain combines TRBV6-5 with TRBJ1-5; D unclear. The V end was cut by 7 bases, the J end by 5 bases, with 15 bases between. CDR3 length equals 14 residues. Germline CDR1 reads MNHEY; CDR2 reads SVGAGI. CDR3 sequence: CASKGGGLDQPQHF. For the CDR3, the DNA is TGTGCCAGCAAGGGAGGTGGCTTGGATCAGCCCCAGCATTTT.

The rearrangement links TRBV3-1 (or the pseudogene TRBV3-2) to TRBJ2-7; TRBD1 aligns across 7 bases. Unmatched junction bases numbered 2, after V lost 0 bases and J lost 12 bases. The CDR3 length is 11 residues. CDR1 and CDR2 (germline): LGHDT, YNNKEL (reference sequence). The chain's CDR3 is CASSQDRGLYF. In nucleotides, the CDR3 is TGTGCCAGCAGCCAAGATAGGGGGCTGTACTTC.

The chain recombines TRBV12-3 or TRBV12-4 with TRBJ1-3, with D possibly TRBD1 on 5 matching bases. V gave up 10 bases and J gave up 3 bases, with 10 bases separating them. This CDR3 is built from 12 residues. CDR3 protein: CATGRIGNTIYF. The CDR3 DNA follows: TGTGCCACAGGGCGGATTGGAAACACCATATATTTT.

V is TRBV5-1 and J is TRBJ1-5; no firm D call. This CDR3 spans 16 amino acids. Between the trimmed V and J ends, which lost 0 bases and 0 bases, there was a span of 10 bases. Germline V lookup: CDR1 SGHRS, CDR2 YFSETQ. The CDR3 is CASSLGTPNSNQPQHF. CDR3 bases: TGCGCCAGCAGCTTGGGGACCCCTAATAGCAATCAGCCCCAGCATTTT. The full variable domain, in which reference TRBV5-1 and TRBJ1-5 provide the parts outside the CDR3, is KAGVTQTPRYLIKTRGQQVTLSCSPISGHRSVSWYQQTPGQGLQFLFEYFSETQRNKGNFPGRFSGRQFSNSRSEMNVSTLELGDSALYLCASSLGTPNSNQPQHFGDGTRLSIL.